This paragraph reports one T cell receptor (beta chain). Germline loops: CDR1 MDHEN, CDR2 SYDVKM. The CDR3 runs 18 residues. V was clipped by 5 bases and J by 4 bases, with 26 bases between them. Original methodology: Productive clonotypes were detectable down to 2.59 x 10-5 frequency. Libraries were prepared by immunoSEQ multiplex PCR; TCRdb keeps only in-frame clonotypes and omits some of them. V and J calls and clone size come straight from that table; D and trimming were deduced from the DNA. The sample shows around 33,000 clones, 69% of them seen only once. The sample is drawn from a study of STAT5B mutations in CD4+ large granular lymphocyte leukemia. Buffy coats from healthy blood donors served as controls.

The receptor was isolated from a human donor in good health. Sequencing was carried out using CD4+ T cells from blood buffy coats. The rearrangement uses TRBV28 and TRBJ1-2; tentative D call: TRBD1 (5 bases). The CDR3 spells CASSPIGGAQIKGYGYTF. As DNA, the CDR3 is TGTGCCAGCAGTCCTATCGGAGGGGCGCAGATCAAGGGCTATGGCTACACCTTC.